One sample yielded the 28 T cell receptor beta chains listed below, sequenced in a study of blood T cell repertoires in COVID-19. Profiled with immunoSEQ multiplex PCR; TCRdb holds only in-frame clones, not every one. In the table there are around 30,000 clones, 70% to 80% of which are singletons. Sequencing was done on a sample of peripheral blood. These receptors all come from a human donor in a cohort sampled during active COVID-19.

The V call is TRBV19, the J call TRBJ2-7; 9 nucleotides agree with TRBD2. The length of the CDR3 is 16 residues. V shed 0 bases and J 6 bases; nucleotides not matched to a gene: 9. From germline, CDR1 is LNHDA and CDR2 SQIVND (reference sequence). CDR3 amino acids: CASSIEVSGSRREQYF. CDR3 nucleotide sequence: TGTGCCAGTAGTATAGAAGTTAGCGGGAGCCGCCGCGAGCAGTACTTC.

This clone is a singleton in its sample. This chain joins TRBV18 and TRBJ2-7; no firm D call. Germline V lookup: CDR1 KGHSH, CDR2 LQKENI. The V gene lost 2 bases and the J gene lost 4 bases, with 6 bases spanning the gap. The CDR3 covers 12 residues. CDR3 sequence reads: CASSPMAYEQYF. Here the CDR3 DNA reads TGTGCCAGCTCACCAATGGCATACGAGCAGTACTTC.

This sequence joins TRBV5-4 and TRBJ2-7; 9 nucleotides agree with TRBD1. The ends lost 4 bases at V and 1 base at J; junction bases unmatched: 6. The germline CDR1 and CDR2 sequences are SGHNT and YYREEE (reference sequence). The CDR3 contains 15 residues. Written as DNA, the CDR3 is TGTGCCAGCAGCAGACAGGGGGGGACTTCCTACGAGCAGTACTTC. It is translated as CASSRQGGTSYEQYF.

This sequence joins TRBV28 and TRBJ2-5; weak D call: TRBD1 (5 bases). Germline V gene lookup returns CDR1 MDHEN and CDR2 SYDVKM. V lost 2 bases and J 5 bases, leaving 15 bases between the germline ends. This CDR3 comprises 15 residues. The CDR3 DNA reads TGTGCCAGCAGTTTAGTCGGAGTGGGGCACGAGACCCAGTACTTC. Amino acid sequence: CASSLVGVGHETQYF.

The chain recombines TRBV19 with TRBJ2-2; 8 nucleotides align to TRBD2. CDR1 is LNHDA, CDR2 SQIVND, per germline (reference sequence). With 7 bases clipped from V and 3 bases from J, the junction kept 13 bases outside the gene matches. This CDR3 comprises 17 residues. The CDR3: CASKGAGAGLDTGELFF. CDR3 coding DNA: TGTGCCAGTAAGGGAGCGGGAGCAGGATTGGACACCGGGGAGCTGTTTTTT.

By sample fraction, this clone is large (0.1 to 1%). This chain uses TRBV7-9 with TRBJ2-1; 7 nucleotides agree with TRBD1. The CDR3 covers 15 residues. V was clipped by 5 bases and J by 7 bases; unmatched bases: 11. The germline V gene has CDR1 SEHNR and CDR2 FQNEAQ (reference sequence). This chain's CDR3 is CASSHPDREKNEQFF. CDR3 DNA: TGTGCCAGCAGCCACCCCGACAGGGAAAAGAATGAGCAGTTCTTC.

The gene calls are TRBV18 and TRBJ2-1, with TRBD1 identical over 8 bases. The CDR3 is 13 residues long. The germline V gene has CDR1 KGHSH and CDR2 LQKENI. V lost 5 bases to trimming and J lost 8 bases; unmatched junction nucleotides: 5. The CDR3 region has the DNA TGTGCCAGCTCAAGACAGGGGTGGTATGAGCAGTTCTTC. Residues: CASSRQGWYEQFF.

The chain carries TRBV6-4 and TRBJ2-4; tentatively, D is TRBD2 (5 bases). Per the germline V gene, CDR1 is MRHNA and CDR2 is SNTAGT. V was shortened by 2 bases and J by 0 bases, with 23 bases between the two germline ends. The CDR3 sequence is 20 residues long. The CDR3 loop is CASSDGVFKDSDVAKNIQYF. CDR3 nucleotides: TGTGCCAGCAGTGACGGGGTTTTCAAGGACTCGGACGTAGCCAAAAACATTCAGTACTTC.

J is TRBJ2-1 and V is TRBV27, with 9 bases lining up with TRBD2. V lost 5 bases to trimming and J lost 0 bases; unmatched junction nucleotides: 11. The CDR3 contains 18 residues. The V gene's germline CDR1 is MNHEY and CDR2 SMNVEV (reference sequence). CDR3 protein: CASSLKGLASPSYNEQFF. CDR3 bases: TGTGCCAGCAGTCTAAAGGGACTAGCATCTCCCTCCTACAATGAGCAGTTCTTC.

The chain employs TRBV3-1 (or the pseudogene TRBV3-2) and TRBJ2-7; perhaps TRBD1 as D (5 bases). The CDR3 is 15 amino acids. Germline V gene data show CDR1 as LGHDT and CDR2 as YNNKEL (reference sequence). The ends were cut back, 1 base at V and 0 bases at J, with 10 bases in the middle. This chain's CDR3 is CASSQGQQSSYEQYF. The CDR3 nucleotides are TGTGCCAGCAGCCAAGGACAGCAGAGCTCCTACGAGCAGTACTTC.

The CDR3 DNA follows: TGTGCCAGCAGCTACTTAGGACAGGGGGAACAAGATACGCAGTATTTT. Its translation is CASSYLGQGEQDTQYF. The chain joins TRBV27 to TRBJ2-3, with TRBD1 matching 10 bases. Trimming cost V 6 bases and J 5 bases; bases outside gene matches: 11. Germline CDR1 MNHEY, CDR2 SMNVEV (reference sequence). The CDR3 is 16 residues long.

J is TRBJ2-4 and V is TRBV3-1 (or the pseudogene TRBV3-2), with a tentative D call TRBD1 (6 bases). The germline gives CDR1 LGHDT, CDR2 YNNKEL (reference sequence). The CDR3 is 15 residues long. The germline V and J ends were trimmed by 1 base and 7 bases, with 14 bases remaining between them. The CDR3 region is CASSQVGGVVNIQYF. The CDR3 DNA reads TGTGCCAGCAGCCAAGTAGGGGGAGTGGTGAACATTCAGTACTTC.

This chain connects TRBV18 to TRBJ2-5, with D possibly TRBD2 on 5 matching bases. The CDR3 is made up of 15 amino acids. Looked up from germline, CDR1 is KGHSH and CDR2 is LQKENI. V was clipped by 2 bases and J by 2 bases, with 12 bases between them. CDR3 nucleotide sequence: TGTGCCAGCTCACCAAACGAGAGACTACAAGAGACCCAGTACTTC. This sequence encodes CASSPNERLQETQYF.

This chain joins TRBV5-1 and TRBJ2-7; 9 bases are shared with TRBD1. This CDR3 is built from 13 residues. V lost 3 bases to trimming and J lost 4 bases; unmatched junction nucleotides: 2. The V gene's germline CDR1 is SGHRS and CDR2 YFSETQ. The CDR3 nucleotides read TGCGCCAGCAGCTATGGACAGGGGTACGAGCAGTACTTC. Translating gives CASSYGQGYEQYF. Looking up the rest from reference TRBV5-1 and TRBJ2-7 gives the full variable domain: KAGVTQTPRYLIKTRGQQVTLSCSPISGHRSVSWYQQTPGQGLQFLFEYFSETQRNKGNFPGRFSGRQFSNSRSEMNVSTLELGDSALYLCASSYGQGYEQYFGPGTRLTVT.

In its sample, this clone was seen many times. The genes are TRBV6-5 and TRBJ1-5; D is unclear. Trimming took off 10 bases at V and 0 bases at J, with 16 bases between the two ends. This CDR3 is built from 15 residues. Germline V gene lookup returns CDR1 MNHEY and CDR2 SVGAGI. CDR3 DNA sequence: TGTGCCACAGGCGTACGGGGTTATAGCAATCAGCCCCAGCATTTT. Protein: CATGVRGYSNQPQHF.

The V call is TRBV6-1, the J call TRBJ1-1, with a possible D match to TRBD1 (6 bases). CDR1 and CDR2 (germline): MNHNS, SASEGT. The V end lost 2 bases, the J end lost 5 bases, and 12 bases lay between the germline ends. The CDR3 runs 14 residues. CDR3 residues: CASSEQGGGTEAFF. The CDR3 nucleotides read TGTGCCAGCAGTGAACAAGGGGGAGGGACTGAAGCTTTCTTT.

V usage is TRBV6-1 and J usage is TRBJ2-1; D uncertain. V was cut by 2 bases and J by 6 bases, with 8 bases left in between. This CDR3 region has 13 residues. CDR1 is MNHNS, CDR2 SASEGT, per germline. CDR3: CASSEMFGNEQFF. The DNA for the CDR3 is TGTGCCAGCAGTGAAATGTTCGGCAATGAGCAGTTCTTC.

The rearrangement joins TRBV6-5 to TRBJ1-3, with no clear D. CDR3 length: 13 residues. Germline-derived CDR1 and CDR2 are MNHEY and SVGAGI. Trimming left V 8 bases short and J 0 bases short, with 8 bases between. CDR3 protein: CASGQSSGNTIYF. The CDR3 region has the DNA TGTGCCAGCGGGCAAAGCTCTGGAAACACCATATATTTT.

The rearrangement uses TRBV19 and TRBJ1-5, with 7 bases that match TRBD1. V was clipped by 7 bases and J by 0 bases; unmatched bases: 15. Germline values: CDR1 LNHDA, CDR2 SQIVND (reference sequence). The CDR3 length is 18 residues. The CDR3 loop is CASKAFAGGYDSNQPQHF. The DNA for the CDR3 is TGTGCCAGTAAGGCCTTCGCAGGGGGTTACGATAGCAATCAGCCCCAGCATTTT.

The V gene is TRBV7-8, the J gene TRBJ1-5; D uncertain. Germline values: CDR1 SGHVS, CDR2 FQNEAQ. The germline V and J ends were trimmed by 2 bases and 0 bases, with 11 bases remaining between them. This CDR3 is built from 16 residues. CDR3 sequence reads: CASSLSSGNSNQPQHF. The CDR3 DNA follows: TGTGCCAGCAGCTTATCGTCGGGGAATAGCAATCAGCCCCAGCATTTT.

The chain is built from TRBV28 and TRBJ1-2; the D is unclear. Trimming left V 5 bases short and J 4 bases short, with 14 bases between. Germline-derived CDR1 and CDR2 are MDHEN and SYDVKM. This CDR3 has 14 amino acids. The CDR3 sequence is CASSPWAEPYGYTF. The CDR3 nucleotides are TGTGCCAGCAGTCCATGGGCCGAACCCTATGGCTACACCTTC.

V and J are TRBV28 and TRBJ1-2; 7 bases match TRBD1. The J segment lost 3 bases and the V segment lost 6 bases, leaving 7 bases of the junction unmatched. The CDR3 runs 14 residues. CDR1 and CDR2 from the germline V gene are MDHEN and SYDVKM. The CDR3 here is CASSSTDRDYGYTF. DNA for the CDR3: TGTGCCAGCAGCTCCACAGACAGGGACTATGGCTACACCTTC.

V usage is TRBV5-5 and J usage is TRBJ2-4; TRBD2 matches at 10 bases. The germline V gene has CDR1 SGHKS and CDR2 YYEKEE (reference sequence). CDR3 length: 18 amino acids. Losses at the gene ends were 2 bases for V and 2 bases for J; bases not matched to a gene: 10. The CDR3 DNA reads TGTGCCAGCAGCTTTTCGCTGATAGCGGGGGGAACCAAAAACATTCAGTACTTC. It yields the protein CASSFSLIAGGTKNIQYF. Full variable domain (missing parts from reference TRBV5-5 and TRBJ2-4): DAGVTQSPTHLIKTRGQQVTLRCSPISGHKSVSWYQQVLGQGPQFIFQYYEKEERGRGNFPDRFSARQFPNYSSELNVNALLLGDSALYLCASSFSLIAGGTKNIQYFGAGTRLSVL.

The chain joins TRBV5-1 to TRBJ1-1; 8 bases fit TRBD1. Germline V gene sequence: CDR1 SGHRS, CDR2 YFSETQ. Trimming at V came to 4 bases and at J to 1 base, leaving 3 bases not matched to a gene. The CDR3 contains 14 residues. The CDR3 protein is CASSRGQANTEAFF. DNA for the CDR3: TGCGCCAGCAGCCGGGGACAGGCGAACACTGAAGCTTTCTTT.

This sequence joins TRBV12-3 or TRBV12-4 and TRBJ1-5; 9 bases are a match to TRBD1. Germline trimming cut 6 bases from V and 4 bases from J; bases unmatched to any gene: 1. This CDR3 region has 13 residues. The CDR3 region has the DNA TGTGCCAGCAGGGGGACAGGGAATCAGCCCCAGCATTTT. Translating it yields CASRGTGNQPQHF.

This chain links TRBV30 with TRBJ1-5; D remains ambiguous. V was shortened by 1 base and J by 3 bases, with 7 bases between the two germline ends. The CDR3 is 13 residues long. Looked up from germline, CDR1 is GTSNPN and CDR2 is SVGIG (reference sequence). CDR3 sequence: CAWSGQANQPQHF. The CDR3 nucleotides read TGTGCCTGGAGTGGGCAGGCCAATCAGCCCCAGCATTTT.

This chain uses TRBV19 with TRBJ1-1, with D tentatively TRBD1 (6 bases). Trimming stripped 6 bases from V and 5 bases from J, with 13 bases between. Germline assignment: CDR1 LNHDA and CDR2 SQIVND (reference sequence). The CDR3 runs 13 residues. The CDR3 sequence: CASSRTEFTEAFF. CDR3 nucleotides: TGTGCCAGTAGCCGGACAGAATTTACTGAAGCTTTCTTT.

This clone was detected once. V and J are TRBV4-1 and TRBJ2-1; 11 bases are shared with TRBD1. The J segment lost 6 bases and the V segment lost 0 bases, leaving 4 bases of the junction unmatched. Germline V lookup: CDR1 MGHRA, CDR2 YSYEKL. The CDR3 length is 16 residues. DNA of the CDR3: TGCGCCAGCAGCCAAGATCGAGGGACAGGGGGCAATGAGCAGTTCTTC. It is translated as CASSQDRGTGGNEQFF.